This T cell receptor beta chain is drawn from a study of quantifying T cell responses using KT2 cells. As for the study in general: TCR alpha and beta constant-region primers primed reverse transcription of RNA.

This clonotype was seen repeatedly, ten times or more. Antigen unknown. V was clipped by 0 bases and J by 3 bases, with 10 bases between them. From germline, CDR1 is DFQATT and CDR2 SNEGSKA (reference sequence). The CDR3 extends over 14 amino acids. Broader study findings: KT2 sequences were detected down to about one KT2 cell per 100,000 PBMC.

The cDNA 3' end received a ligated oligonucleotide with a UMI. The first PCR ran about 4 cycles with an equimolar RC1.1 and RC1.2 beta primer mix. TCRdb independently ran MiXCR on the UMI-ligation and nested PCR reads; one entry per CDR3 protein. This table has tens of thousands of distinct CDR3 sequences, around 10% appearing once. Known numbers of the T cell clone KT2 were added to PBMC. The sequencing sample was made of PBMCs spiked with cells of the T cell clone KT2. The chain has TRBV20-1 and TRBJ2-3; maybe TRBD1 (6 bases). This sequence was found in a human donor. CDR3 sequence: CSARDFQGTDTQYF. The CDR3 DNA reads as TGCAGTGCTAGAGATTTCCAGGGGACAGATACGCAGTATTTT.